The 32 T cell receptor beta chains below all came from one sample that was sequenced in a study of post-analysis software for immune sequencing data. Broader study findings: Roughly five TRBV segments, including TRBV5-6, TRBV5-1 and TRBV20-1, were more frequent in patients than controls.

These receptors lack a known antigen. cDNA libraries of TCR beta carried unique molecular identifiers. TCRdb re-called the PCR reads through MiXCR, storing one row per CDR3 protein. The data contain 650,000 to 850,000 distinct CDR3 sequences, 53% of them singletons. Sequenced material: blood. Receptors were obtained from a girl aged 10-17 years with multiple sclerosis.

This rearrangement joins TRBV7-2 to TRBJ2-2; 12 positions match TRBD2. The CDR3 runs 16 residues. Germline-derived CDR1 and CDR2 are SGHTA and FQGNSA. Trimming took 5 bases from V and 6 from J; bases not matched to a gene: 7. CDR3 loop: CASSPRLAGVAGELFF. The CDR3 nucleotides read TGTGCCAGCAGCCCCAGACTAGCGGGAGTTGCCGGGGAGCTGTTTTTT.

Written as DNA, the CDR3 is TGTGCCAGCAGCCAGCCGGGACAGGGGGAACCGAACACTGAAGCTTTCTTT. Translation gives CASSQPGQGEPNTEAFF. V is TRBV14 and J is TRBJ1-1, with 11 bases fitting TRBD1. The V and J ends lost 3 bases and 1 base, in that order; junction bases with no gene match: 7. From germline, CDR1 is SGHDN and CDR2 FVKESK. CDR3 size: 17 residues. Drawing the rest from reference TRBV14 and TRBJ1-1, the complete variable domain is EAGVTQFPSHSVIEKGQTVTLRCDPISGHDNLYWYRRVMGKEIKFLLHFVKESKQDESGMPNNRFLAERTGGTYSTLKVQPAELEDSGVYFCASSQPGQGEPNTEAFFGQGTRLTVV.

This clonotype showed up just once. The chain carries TRBV20-1 and TRBJ2-5; TRBD1 matches at 7 bases. CDR3 size: 13 residues. Trimming cost V 0 bases and J 3 bases; bases outside gene matches: 1. CDR1 is DFQATT, CDR2 SNEGSKA, per germline (reference sequence). CDR3 loop: CSARDDREETQYF. DNA of the CDR3: TGCAGTGCTAGAGATGACAGGGAAGAGACCCAGTACTTC.

In this sample, this clonotype turned up once. V is TRBV5-1 and J is TRBJ2-3, with D maybe TRBD2 (5 bases). The germline gives CDR1 SGHRS, CDR2 YFSETQ. The CDR3 is 11 residues long. The V end was cut by 4 bases, the J end by 11 bases, with 11 bases between. The DNA of the CDR3 is TGCGCCAGCAGCACCCTAGGAGGGCAGTATTTT. This encodes CASSTLGGQYF.

The chain links TRBV12-3 or TRBV12-4 to TRBJ2-3; TRBD1 matches at 7 bases. CDR3 size: 15 residues. Trimming took 6 bases from V and 1 from J; bases not matched to a gene: 7. The CDR3 DNA is TGTGCCAGCAGCACGGGACAGCCCGGCACAGATACGCAGTATTTT. This codes for CASSTGQPGTDTQYF.

This clonotype was seen more than once but under ten times. The chain has TRBV20-1 and TRBJ2-5; tentatively, D is TRBD1 or TRBD2 (5 bases each). The J call may be mistaken, given a closer DNA end match to TRBJ2-7. Germline lookup yields CDR1 DFQATT and CDR2 SNEGSKA (reference sequence). CDR3 length: 12 residues. Here the CDR3 reads CSARGGRCEQYF. Here the CDR3 DNA reads TGCAGTGCCCGTGGGGGACGGTGCGAGCAGTACTTC.

The chain has TRBV20-1 and TRBJ2-7, with 14 positions matching TRBD2. Germline CDR1 and CDR2: DFQATT and SNEGSKA (reference sequence). V was clipped by 5 bases and J by 11 bases; unmatched bases: 17. This CDR3 comprises 16 residues. CDR3 DNA sequence: TGCAGTGCTGGCAGACTAGCGGGAGGGCCGGGGGGAAAGGAGTACTTC. As protein: CSAGRLAGGPGGKEYF.

The chain recombines TRBV20-1 with TRBJ1-2; no clear D gene. Germline loops: CDR1 DFQATT, CDR2 SNEGSKA (reference sequence). The length of the CDR3 is 15 residues. V lost 0 bases, J lost 4 bases, and 15 bases lay in between. The CDR3 sequence: CSARDDEQYIYGYTF. CDR3 nucleotides: TGCAGTGCTAGAGATGACGAACAGTACATCTATGGCTACACCTTC.

This clonotype was counted between two and nine times. This chain connects TRBV6-6 to TRBJ2-1; D might be TRBD1 or TRBD2, each matching 5 bases. This CDR3 has 15 amino acids. Germline CDR1 MNHNY, CDR2 SVGAGI (reference sequence). The V end was cut by 2 bases, the J end by 0 bases, with 8 bases between. This CDR3 reads CASSYGTVSYNEQFF. Written as DNA, the CDR3 is TGTGCCAGCAGTTACGGGACGGTCTCCTACAATGAGCAGTTCTTC.

The gene calls are TRBV4-1 and TRBJ2-7, with 7 positions matching TRBD2. Germline lookup yields CDR1 MGHRA and CDR2 YSYEKL. Unmatched junction bases numbered 10, after V lost 3 bases and J lost 2 bases. The CDR3 runs to 16 residues. This CDR3 reads CASSQGRGSSTYEQYF. CDR3 nucleotides: TGCGCCAGCAGCCAGGGGCGGGGGAGCTCTACCTACGAGCAGTACTTC.

This clonotype was seen only a few times. This sequence joins TRBV6-5 and TRBJ2-7, with a weak D call TRBD1 (6 bases). Germline V CDR1 and CDR2: MNHEY, SVGAGI. The CDR3 is 12 amino acids. V lost 11 bases and J lost 0, with 11 bases in between. CDR3 protein: CAVQGFSYEQYF. In DNA form, the CDR3 reads TGTGCCGTCCAGGGGTTCTCCTACGAGCAGTACTTC.

The chain links TRBV5-1 to TRBJ2-1; either TRBD1 or TRBD2 may supply D (5 bases each). The V end lost 5 bases, the J end lost 7 bases, and 16 bases lay between the germline ends. The CDR3 is 14 residues long. Germline values: CDR1 SGHRS, CDR2 YFSETQ. The CDR3 reads CASSTHRRTNEQFF. The CDR3 DNA reads TGCGCCAGCAGTACCCACAGGAGGACAAATGAGCAGTTCTTC.

This clonotype came up a few times. The chain uses TRBV29-1 and TRBJ1-1, with 9 positions matching TRBD1. The germline CDR1 and CDR2 sequences are SQVTM and ANQGSEA. The length of the CDR3 is 12 residues. V lost 6 bases, J lost 6 bases, and 5 bases stayed unmatched. The CDR3: CSVLQGASEAFF. The CDR3 coding sequence is TGCAGCGTCCTACAGGGGGCATCTGAAGCTTTCTTT.

This clonotype was detected only once. This chain joins TRBV5-8 and TRBJ2-6, with 8 bases aligning to TRBD2. CDR1 is SGHTS and CDR2 is YDEGEE in the germline V gene. The CDR3 is 19 amino acids. Germline trimming cut 4 bases from V and 0 bases from J; bases unmatched to any gene: 12. CDR3 coding DNA: TGTGCCAGCAGCACCCGGGCGGGAGGCCTAAGCTCTGGGGCCAACGTCCTGACTTTC. Residues: CASSTRAGGLSSGANVLTF.

V is TRBV20-1 and J is TRBJ1-5, with 7 bases identical to TRBD1. The CDR3 covers 18 residues. After removal of 3 bases from V and 0 bases from J, the junction contained 14 bases not matched to a gene. Germline CDR1 reads DFQATT; CDR2 reads SNEGSKA (reference sequence). In DNA, the CDR3 is TGCAGTGCTAGGAATTACAGGGGACCTACGGATAGCAATCAGCCCCAGCATTTT. Translated, it gives CSARNYRGPTDSNQPQHF.

The chain links TRBV10-3 to TRBJ1-1; D remains ambiguous. Trimming removed 2 bases at V and 3 bases at J, with 4 bases between. Germline V gives CDR1 ENHRY, CDR2 SYGVKD. This CDR3 has 12 residues. The CDR3 sequence: CAISERDTEAFF. CDR3 DNA sequence: TGTGCCATCAGTGAGAGGGACACTGAAGCTTTCTTT.

On this clonotype itself: A junction boundary mismatches the germline segment, possibly from a read error. This rearrangement joins TRBV5-1 to TRBJ2-7; 9 bases map to TRBD1. The germline V gene encodes CDR1 SGHRS and CDR2 YFSETQ. This CDR3 region has 13 residues. CDR3 nucleotides: TGTGCCAGCAGCTCCGGGACAGGGAACGAGCAGTACTTC. This translates into CASSSGTGNEQYF.

The chain uses TRBV6-5 and TRBJ1-6; a weak D match, TRBD1 (5 bases). The ends were cut back, 6 bases at V and 7 bases at J, with 10 bases in the middle. CDR1 and CDR2 (germline): MNHEY, SVGAGI. The length of the CDR3 is 13 residues. CDR3 coding DNA: TGTGCCAGCAGACAGGTTGTGAATTCACCCCTCCACTTT. It yields the protein CASRQVVNSPLHF.

On this clonotype itself: The junction departs from the called germline gene at one end, perhaps through a read error. The chain is built from TRBV3-1 and TRBJ2-4; a possible D gene is TRBD2 (6 bases). The CDR3 runs to 11 residues. Germline loops: CDR1 LGHDT, CDR2 YNNKEL (reference sequence). CDR3: CASSQAGTCSF. The CDR3 DNA reads TGTGCCAGCAGCCAGGCCGGGACTTGTTCGTTC.

The CDR3 protein is CASSRDRGSGGYTF. The CDR3 DNA is TGTGCCAGCAGCCGGGACAGGGGAAGCGGTGGCTACACCTTC. This chain connects TRBV3-1 to TRBJ1-2, with 10 positions matching TRBD1. CDR3 length: 14 amino acids. From germline, CDR1 is LGHDT and CDR2 YNNKEL (reference sequence). Trimming removed 4 bases from V and 7 bases from J; junction bases left unmatched: 6.

The chain uses TRBV4-2 and TRBJ2-1; 11 nucleotides align to TRBD2. The V and J ends lost 4 bases and 5 bases, in that order; junction bases with no gene match: 7. Germline values: CDR1 LGHNA, CDR2 YNFKEQ. This CDR3 region has 16 residues. The CDR3 here is CASSPLAGGSNNEQFF. In DNA, the CDR3 is TGTGCCAGCAGCCCCCTAGCGGGGGGCTCAAACAATGAGCAGTTCTTC.

This clonotype was seen more than once but under ten times. The chain links TRBV10-3 to TRBJ2-2; no clear D gene. This CDR3 region has 15 residues. CDR1 is ENHRY, CDR2 SYGVKD, per germline. Trimming removed 2 bases at V and 1 base at J, with 8 bases between. CDR3 coding DNA: TGTGCCATCAGTGAGGGAATAGTGAACACCGGGGAGCTGTTTTTT. Translated, it gives CAISEGIVNTGELFF.

This clonotype was recorded a few times. The V and J genes are TRBV7-3 and TRBJ2-1; TRBD2 aligns across 16 bases. CDR3 length equals 17 residues. Germline CDR1 reads SGHTA; CDR2 reads FQGTGA. Trimming cost V 4 bases and J 9 bases; bases outside gene matches: 9. In DNA form, the CDR3 reads TGTGCCAGCAGCTCCCCCGGGACTAGCGGGGGGGCCACTGAGCAGTTCTTC. This encodes CASSSPGTSGGATEQFF.

The gene calls are TRBV7-8 and TRBJ2-1; 10 bases fit TRBD2. Germline V gene sequence: CDR1 SGHVS, CDR2 FQNEAQ. The ends lost 1 base at V and 5 bases at J; junction bases unmatched: 11. This CDR3 is 18 amino acids long. DNA of the CDR3: TGTGCCAGCAGCTTAGGGCTAGCGGGGGCGCGTACGGACAATGAGCAGTTCTTC. Its protein is CASSLGLAGARTDNEQFF.

The chain employs TRBV5-1 and TRBJ1-5; no reliable D call. The V and J ends lost 0 bases and 10 bases respectively, with 11 bases between them. The germline V gene has CDR1 SGHRS and CDR2 YFSETQ. This CDR3 spans 13 amino acids. The CDR3 sequence: CASSLAVGAPQHF. The CDR3 DNA reads as TGCGCCAGCAGCTTGGCCGTGGGAGCACCCCAGCATTTT.

The sample holds a few counts of this clonotype. The chain couples TRBV7-9 to TRBJ1-5; TRBD1 matches at 9 bases. Looked up from germline, CDR1 is SEHNR and CDR2 is FQNEAQ (reference sequence). The CDR3 has 19 residues. V shed 5 bases, J shed 0 bases, and the junction held 14 bases outside the gene matches. The CDR3 DNA sequence: TGTGCCAGCAGCCACGGGACGCGGACAGGGGAAATTAGCAATCAGCCCCAGCATTTT. Protein sequence: CASSHGTRTGEISNQPQHF.

This clonotype has only a few counts. The chain is built from TRBV5-4 and TRBJ2-3; D gene uncertain. Deletions cut 2 bases from V and 5 bases from J, with 9 bases between. Germline CDR1 SGHNT, CDR2 YYREEE (reference sequence). CDR3 size: 13 residues. The CDR3 here is CASSLRLLDTQYF. The CDR3 DNA is TGTGCCAGCAGCTTACGTCTATTAGATACGCAGTATTTT.

There are a few counts of this clonotype. This sequence joins TRBV20-1 and TRBJ2-2; D is ambiguous. This CDR3 region has 16 residues. Germline assignment: CDR1 DFQATT and CDR2 SNEGSKA (reference sequence). V shed 6 bases and J shed 4 bases, with 21 bases lying between them. The CDR3, as DNA: TGCAGTGCCCTTCTCGCCCAACATTGGGGCACCGGGGAGCTGTTTTTT. Translating gives CSALLAQHWGTGELFF.

There are a few counts of this clonotype. V and J are TRBV6-4 and TRBJ1-2; TRBD1 might be the D (6 bases). The germline V gene encodes CDR1 MRHNA and CDR2 SNTAGT. CDR3 length: 15 amino acids. Trimming took off 5 bases at V and 4 bases at J, with 17 bases between the two ends. The CDR3, as DNA: TGTGCCAGCAGTCCACCCCTTGGGGGCGCCTATGGCTACACCTTC. As protein: CASSPPLGGAYGYTF.

Worth noting for this clonotype: The CDR3 does not end in the conserved phenylalanine or tryptophan, so this is likely a read error. V is TRBV20-1 and J is TRBJ2-5; the match to TRBD2 covers 9 bases. In germline, CDR1 is DFQATT, CDR2 SNEGSKA (reference sequence). The trim removed 6 bases at V and 2 bases at J, leaving 10 bases unmatched. The CDR3 runs to 15 residues. CDR3: CSADSSSGTQETQYC. In nucleotides, the CDR3 is TGCAGTGCCGACTCCTCTAGCGGGACACAAGAGACCCAGTACTGC.

In its sample, this clonotype was seen a few times. The genes are TRBV5-5 and TRBJ1-1, with D unresolved. The V gene lost 0 bases and the J gene lost 7 bases, with 7 bases spanning the gap. Per germline, CDR1 SGHKS and CDR2 YYEKEE (reference sequence). This CDR3 contains 12 residues. DNA for the CDR3: TGTGCCAGCAGCTTGGTGCCGGGTGAAGCTTTCTTT. This gives the protein CASSLVPGEAFF.

The chain recombines TRBV12-3 or TRBV12-4 with TRBJ2-7; the D gene is possibly TRBD1 (5 bases). CDR3 length: 14 amino acids. Trimming removed 1 base from V and 7 bases from J, with 14 bases in between. DNA for the CDR3: TGTGCCAGCAGTTTAGACAGGAAAATGGGGGAGCAGTACTTC. It specifies CASSLDRKMGEQYF.